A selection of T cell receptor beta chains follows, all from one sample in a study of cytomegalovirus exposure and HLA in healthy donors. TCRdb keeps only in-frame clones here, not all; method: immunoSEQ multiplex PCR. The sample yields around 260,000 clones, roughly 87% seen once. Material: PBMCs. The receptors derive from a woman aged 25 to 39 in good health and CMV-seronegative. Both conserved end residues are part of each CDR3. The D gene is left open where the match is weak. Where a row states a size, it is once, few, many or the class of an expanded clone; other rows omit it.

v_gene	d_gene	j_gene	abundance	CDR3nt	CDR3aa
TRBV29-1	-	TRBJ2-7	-	TGCAGCGTTGTTGCGCCTACCTACGAGCAGTACTTC	CSVVAPTYEQYF
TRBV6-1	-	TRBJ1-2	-	TGTGCCAGCAGTGAAGCTCAGGGCGTGTACTATGGCTACACCTTC	CASSEAQGVYYGYTF
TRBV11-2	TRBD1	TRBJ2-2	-	TGTGCCAGCAGCAAAACAGGGGGCCCGAACACCGGGGAGCTGTTTTTT	CASSKTGGPNTGELFF
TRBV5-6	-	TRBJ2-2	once	TGTGCCAGCAGCTTGATTTTCGCGAACACCGGGGAGCTGTTTTTT	CASSLIFANTGELFF
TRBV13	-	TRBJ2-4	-	TGTGCCAGCAGCTTAGGGGGGGACAAGTACTTC	CASSLGGDKYF
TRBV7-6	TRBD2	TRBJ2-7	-	TGTGCCAGCAGTCCAGGGTCCACCCAGGGACTAGCGAGATTCTACGAGCAGTACTTC	CASSPGSTQGLARFYEQYF
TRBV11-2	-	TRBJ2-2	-	TGTGCCAGCAGCCCAACAACAGGGTCCACCGGGGAGCTGTTTTTT	CASSPTTGSTGELFF
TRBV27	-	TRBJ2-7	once	TGTGCCAGCAGTGGCAGGGGAACTACCTACGAGCAGTACTTC	CASSGRGTTYEQYF
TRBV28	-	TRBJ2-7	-	TGTGCCAGCAGTTTACGATCGGGGAGACAGACCTACGAGCAGTACTTC	CASSLRSGRQTYEQYF
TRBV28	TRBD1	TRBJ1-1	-	TGTGCCAGCAGTCCGGGGGGACAGGGCGGGACTGAAGCTTTCTTT	CASSPGGQGGTEAFF
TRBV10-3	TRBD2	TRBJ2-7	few	TGTGCCATCAGTGACATGGAGCGGGAGGGCACCTACGAGCAGTACTTC	CAISDMEREGTYEQYF
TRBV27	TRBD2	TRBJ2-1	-	TGTGCCAGCAGTTCCGGGACTAGCGTTAATGAGCAGTTCTTC	CASSSGTSVNEQFF
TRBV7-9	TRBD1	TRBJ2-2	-	TGTGCCAGCAGCGCCAGGGGGACCGGGGAGCTGTTTTTT	CASSARGTGELFF
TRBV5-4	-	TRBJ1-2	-	TGTGCCAGCAGCTTGTACGGGGAGAGCTATGGCTACACCTTC	CASSLYGESYGYTF
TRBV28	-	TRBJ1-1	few	TGTGCCAGCAGTCCACCCCCAGTAAACACTGAAGCTTTCTTT	CASSPPPVNTEAFF
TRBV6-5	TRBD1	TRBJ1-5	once	TGCGGGACAGGGATGAATCAGCCCCAGCATTTT	CGTGMNQPQHF
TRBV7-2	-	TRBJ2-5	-	TGTGCCAGCCTCCCCCAGGGGGGAATGGGGTCCCAGTACTTC	CASLPQGGMGSQYF
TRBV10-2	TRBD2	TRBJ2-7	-	TGCGCCAGCAACGACCGGTCTAGCGGGAGGGACGAGCAGTACTTC	CASNDRSSGRDEQYF
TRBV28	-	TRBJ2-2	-	TGTGCCAGCAGCCCCCCCTCCATCCACACCGGGGAGCTGTTTTTT	CASSPPSIHTGELFF
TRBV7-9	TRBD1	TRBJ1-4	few	TGTGCCAGCAGCCCACCGGGACAGGGGGAGCGAAAACTGTTTTTT	CASSPPGQGERKLFF
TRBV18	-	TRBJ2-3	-	TGTGCCAGCTCACCATTTAAGGTCACAGATACGCAGTATTTT	CASSPFKVTDTQYF
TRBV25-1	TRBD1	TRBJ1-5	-	TGTGCCAGCAACTCCGGGACAGGGTCCTACAGCAATCAGCCCCAGCATTTT	CASNSGTGSYSNQPQHF
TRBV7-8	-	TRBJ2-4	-	TGTGCCAGCAGCTTAGCACGGCAGCAAGCCAAAAACATTCAGTACTTC	CASSLARQQAKNIQYF
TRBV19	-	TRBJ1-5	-	TGTGCCAGTAGTATTGGGGCAGGGAATCAGCCCCAGCATTTT	CASSIGAGNQPQHF
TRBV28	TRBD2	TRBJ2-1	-	TGTGCCAGCAGACCTGATCTAGCGGGAGTCAATAAGCAGTTCTTC	CASRPDLAGVNKQFF
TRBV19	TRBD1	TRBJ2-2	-	TGTGCCAGTTTTGACGGGACAGCCACCGGGGAGCTGTTTTTT	CASFDGTATGELFF
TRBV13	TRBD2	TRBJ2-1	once	TGTGCCAGCGGCGTGGCGGGGGTATACAATGAGCAGTTCTTC	CASGVAGVYNEQFF
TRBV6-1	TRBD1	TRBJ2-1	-	TGTGCCAGCAGTGACTGGAGCCCCGGGACAGCGTACAATGAGCAGTTCTTC	CASSDWSPGTAYNEQFF
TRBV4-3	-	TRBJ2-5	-	TGCGCCAGCAGCCAAGAGTGGAGGGATCACGTGGAGACCCAGTACTTC	CASSQEWRDHVETQYF
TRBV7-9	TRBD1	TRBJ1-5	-	TGTGCCAGCAGCTCAGGGGGAGGTTTGCCCCAGCATTTT	CASSSGGGLPQHF